These 11 T cell receptor beta chains share one sample of origin, sequenced in a study of long-term antiretroviral therapy in people with HIV. Runs used v3.0 of the immunoSEQ assay and were done at survey level. Data came from immunoSEQ multiplex PCR; TCRdb stores just in-frame clones and leaves some out. The sample has 26,000 or so clones; around 86% are singletons. Sequences were derived from unsorted PBMCs, sampled 1.9 years after starting antiretroviral therapy. The source of these receptors is a woman aged 25 to 39 with HIV.

Remarks on this clone: Other DNA sequences in the sample encode the same CDR3. V and J are TRBV5-1 and TRBJ2-5; D is uncertain. The CDR3 runs to 14 residues. Germline lookup yields CDR1 SGHRS and CDR2 YFSETQ. V shed 0 bases and J shed 1 base, with 7 bases lying between them. CDR3 loop: CASSLGTVQETQYF. CDR3 nucleotide sequence: TGCGCCAGCAGCTTGGGTACAGTCCAAGAGACCCAGTACTTC.

The V gene is TRBV5-1, the J gene TRBJ2-1, with 9 bases that match TRBD1. Germline V gene sequence: CDR1 SGHRS, CDR2 YFSETQ. The CDR3 has 15 residues. Unmatched junction bases numbered 8, after V lost 2 bases and J lost 8 bases. In nucleotides, the CDR3 is TGCGCCAGCAGCTTTGACAGGGGGACGTTGGATGAGCAGTTCTTC. Translated: CASSFDRGTLDEQFF.

The rearrangement joins TRBV18 to TRBJ2-5; D may be TRBD1 (6 bases). V gave up 2 bases and J gave up 5 bases, with 15 bases separating them. The V gene's germline CDR1 is KGHSH and CDR2 LQKENI. The CDR3 is 15 amino acids. CDR3 sequence reads: CASSPATGLGETQYF. CDR3 sequence (DNA): TGTGCCAGCTCACCAGCCACAGGGCTCGGGGAGACCCAGTACTTC.

This chain uses TRBV18 with TRBJ1-1, with a weak D call TRBD1 (5 bases). Deletions cut 6 bases from V and 1 base from J, with 18 bases between. From germline, CDR1 is KGHSH and CDR2 LQKENI. This CDR3 comprises 16 residues. CDR3 sequence reads: CASSLYDLGPNTEAFF. The CDR3 DNA follows: TGTGCCAGCTCCCTGTACGATCTGGGGCCGAACACTGAAGCTTTCTTT.

This rearrangement joins TRBV9 to TRBJ1-1; possibly TRBD1 for D (6 bases). Trimming removed 4 bases at V and 0 bases at J, with 7 bases between. The CDR3 totals 13 residues. Germline CDR1 reads SGDLS; CDR2 reads YYNGEE. CDR3 region: CASSNRVNTEAFF. In DNA, the CDR3 is TGTGCCAGCAGCAACAGGGTGAACACTGAAGCTTTCTTT. Looking up the rest from reference TRBV9 and TRBJ1-1 gives the full variable domain: DSGVTQTPKHLITATGQRVTLRCSPRSGDLSVYWYQQSLDQGLQFLIQYYNGEERAKGNILERFSAQQFPDLHSELNLSSLELGDSALYFCASSNRVNTEAFFGQGTRLTVV.

This chain connects TRBV30 to TRBJ1-2; the match to TRBD1 covers 7 bases. J gave up 3 bases and V 4 bases, and 5 bases lay outside the gene matches. The CDR3 length is 13 residues. From germline, CDR1 is GTSNPN and CDR2 SVGIG (reference sequence). The CDR3: CAWNDRADYGYTF. The CDR3 DNA is TGTGCCTGGAACGACAGGGCGGACTATGGCTACACCTTC.

This chain connects TRBV10-2 to TRBJ1-1; a possible D gene is TRBD1 (5 bases). Looked up from germline, CDR1 is WSHSY and CDR2 is SAAADI. V was pared by 5 bases and J by 5 bases, with 15 bases between. The CDR3 loop spans 14 amino acids. The CDR3 DNA reads as TGCGCCAGCAGTACCCCGGGACTGTGGACTGAAGCTTTCTTT. Protein product: CASSTPGLWTEAFF.

This chain joins TRBV12-5 and TRBJ1-5; D gene unclear. Trimming removed 6 bases at V and 9 bases at J, with 9 bases between. Germline V gene lookup returns CDR1 LGHNT and CDR2 FRNRAP. This CDR3 is built from 11 residues. The CDR3 loop is CASGPMGPQHF. The CDR3 coding sequence is TGTGCTAGTGGCCCCATGGGGCCCCAGCATTTT.

This clone has only one observation. This chain uses TRBV27 with TRBJ1-4; a possible D gene is TRBD1 (6 bases). Germline V gene sequence: CDR1 MNHEY, CDR2 SMNVEV (reference sequence). The CDR3 consists of 15 residues. V lost 5 bases and J lost 4, with 14 bases in between. The CDR3 loop reads CASSPQGRVNEKLFF. DNA of the CDR3: TGTGCCAGCAGTCCCCAGGGGCGTGTTAATGAAAAACTGTTTTTT.

The chain is built from TRBV30 and TRBJ2-3; TRBD2 agrees at 9 bases. V lost 2 bases, J lost 0 bases, and 3 bases stayed unmatched. Looked up from germline, CDR1 is GTSNPN and CDR2 is SVGIG (reference sequence). The CDR3 spans 15 residues. CDR3 in DNA: TGTGCCTGGAGTAGCGGGGGGACAAGCACAGATACGCAGTATTTT. Its protein is CAWSSGGTSTDTQYF. Full variable domain (missing parts from reference TRBV30 and TRBJ2-3): SQTIHQWPATLVQPVGSPLSLECTVEGTSNPNLYWYRQAAGRGLQLLFYSVGIGQISSEVPQNLSASRPQDRQFILSSKKLLLSDSGFYLCAWSSGGTSTDTQYFGPGTRLTVL.

The V call is TRBV6-5, the J call TRBJ2-1, with a tentative D call TRBD1 (5 bases). The CDR3 is 14 residues long. Trimming removed 7 bases at V and 4 bases at J, with 14 bases between. CDR1 is MNHEY and CDR2 is SVGAGI in the germline V gene. The chain's CDR3 is CASTLQGVYNEQFF. In nucleotides, the CDR3 is TGTGCCAGCACCCTCCAAGGGGTTTACAATGAGCAGTTCTTC.